This is a list of T cell receptor beta chains from one sample in a study of T-cell reconstitution after alpha-beta-depleted transplantation in children. TCRdb ran MiXCR on the PCR reads and lists one entry per CDR3 protein. The sample has around 25,000 distinct CDR3 sequences, 15% to 20% seen once; the top ten hold approximately 40%. The source material was PBMCs, mostly from graft donor cells, sampled 60 days after TCRalphabeta/CD19-depleted stem cell transplant. The receptor source for this set is a male patient under 10 years old who had a stem cell transplant for acute lymphoblastic leukemia, so the T cells may come from the graft donor. Each CDR3 is given with its conserved first and last residue. A D gene is named only where the DNA matches it firmly. Rows give clone size only sometimes, using once, few, many, or a class for an expanded clone.

D gene: -; clone size: few; J gene: TRBJ2-1; V gene: TRBV24-1; CDR3 DNA: TGTGCCACCAGATCAGGGGCGGATGAGCAGTTCTTC; CDR3 protein: CATRSGADEQFF
D gene: -; clone size: -; J gene: TRBJ2-5; V gene: TRBV7-2; CDR3 DNA: TGTGCCAGCAGCTTATGGCTGGAACAAGAGACCCAGTACTTC; CDR3 protein: CASSLWLEQETQYF
D gene: -; clone size: few; J gene: TRBJ1-1; V gene: TRBV12-3/TRBV12-4; CDR3 DNA: TGTGCCAGCAGTTTATTTGGGGGGGGTGGCACTGAAGCTTTCTTT; CDR3 protein: CASSLFGGGGTEAFF
D gene: -; clone size: -; J gene: TRBJ2-2; V gene: TRBV14; CDR3 DNA: TGTGCCAGCAGCCATCACACCGGGGAGCTGTTTTTT; CDR3 protein: CASSHHTGELFF
D gene: -; clone size: -; J gene: TRBJ2-1; V gene: TRBV2; CDR3 DNA: TGTGCCAGCAGTATGCGGGGGCAAATCTACAATGAGCAGTTCTTC; CDR3 protein: CASSMRGQIYNEQFF
D gene: TRBD2; clone size: -; J gene: TRBJ2-1; V gene: TRBV6-5; CDR3 DNA: TGTGCCAGCAGTTGGGGGACTATCAACAATGAGCAGTTCTTC; CDR3 protein: CASSWGTINNEQFF
D gene: TRBD2; clone size: -; J gene: TRBJ2-1; V gene: TRBV12-3/TRBV12-4; CDR3 DNA: TGTGCCAGCAGTCTAGCGGGAGCTGATGGTGAGCAGTTCTTC; CDR3 protein: CASSLAGADGEQFF
D gene: -; clone size: many; J gene: TRBJ2-2; V gene: TRBV6-1; CDR3 DNA: TGTGCCAGCACTAGAGGGCCGTCGTCCGGGGAGCTGTTTTTT; CDR3 protein: CASTRGPSSGELFF
D gene: -; clone size: many; J gene: TRBJ2-2; V gene: TRBV7-6; CDR3 DNA: TGTGCCAGCAGCTTAGGCCTCGGATCAGGGACCGGGGAGCTGTTTTTT; CDR3 protein: CASSLGLGSGTGELFF
D gene: -; clone size: few; J gene: TRBJ1-2; V gene: TRBV7-9; CDR3 DNA: TGTGCCAGCAGCTTAGCCCCGTTTCCGGACACCTTC; CDR3 protein: CASSLAPFPDTF
D gene: -; clone size: -; J gene: TRBJ2-7; V gene: TRBV29-1; CDR3 DNA: TGCAGCGTCAAGGGGGGCTACGAGCAGTACTTC; CDR3 protein: CSVKGGYEQYF
D gene: -; clone size: few; J gene: TRBJ1-5; V gene: TRBV20-1; CDR3 DNA: TGCAGTGCCACGTCTGATAGCAATCAGCCCCAGCATTTT; CDR3 protein: CSATSDSNQPQHF
D gene: TRBD2; clone size: -; J gene: TRBJ2-1; V gene: TRBV28; CDR3 DNA: TGTGCCAGCAGCCCCGGGGGGTACAATGAGCAGTTCTTC; CDR3 protein: CASSPGGYNEQFF
D gene: TRBD1; clone size: many; J gene: TRBJ1-5; V gene: TRBV27; CDR3 DNA: TGTGCCAGCAGTCACGGACAGGGTCGGGGTCAGCCCCAGCATTTT; CDR3 protein: CASSHGQGRGQPQHF
D gene: -; clone size: many; J gene: TRBJ2-3; V gene: TRBV11-2; CDR3 DNA: TGTGCCAGCAGCTTAGAAGGGGGGCAAACAGATACGCAGTATTTT; CDR3 protein: CASSLEGGQTDTQYF
D gene: TRBD1; clone size: -; J gene: TRBJ1-5; V gene: TRBV4-1; CDR3 DNA: TGCGCCAGCAGCCAGCGACAGGGGACATCTACTTGGTTGATCTATAGCAATCAGCCCCAGCATTTT; CDR3 protein: CASSQRQGTSTWLIYSNQPQHF
D gene: TRBD1; clone size: few; J gene: TRBJ1-2; V gene: TRBV7-9; CDR3 DNA: TGTGCCAGCAGCTTAGTCCGGACAGGGGGCTATGACTACACCTTC; CDR3 protein: CASSLVRTGGYDYTF
D gene: -; clone size: many; J gene: TRBJ2-1; V gene: TRBV10-2; CDR3 DNA: TGCGCCAGCAGTGACCTCAATGAGCAGTTCTTC; CDR3 protein: CASSDLNEQFF
D gene: -; clone size: -; J gene: TRBJ2-1; V gene: TRBV20-1; CDR3 DNA: TGCAGTGCCGCCGGAACAGGCTTGAGGCAGTTCTTC; CDR3 protein: CSAAGTGLRQFF
D gene: -; clone size: medium-sized; J gene: TRBJ2-1; V gene: TRBV10-3; CDR3 DNA: TGTGCCATCGCCCAGGGGTCCTCAAAATACAATGAGCAGTTCTTC; CDR3 protein: CAIAQGSSKYNEQFF
D gene: TRBD2; clone size: many; J gene: TRBJ2-7; V gene: TRBV20-1; CDR3 DNA: TGCAGTGCTCCCCCGGGACTAGCTTCTTCCTACGAGCAGTACTTC; CDR3 protein: CSAPPGLASSYEQYF
D gene: -; clone size: many; J gene: TRBJ2-7; V gene: TRBV4-2; CDR3 DNA: TGTGCCAGCAGCCTAACCCGGGACTCGGATAACTACGAGCAGTACTTC; CDR3 protein: CASSLTRDSDNYEQYF
D gene: -; clone size: few; J gene: TRBJ2-7; V gene: TRBV28; CDR3 DNA: TGTGCCAGCAGTTTTCGGTTCTCCGACAGCCCCCACCGTTACGAGCAGTACTTC; CDR3 protein: CASSFRFSDSPHRYEQYF
D gene: -; clone size: few; J gene: TRBJ2-1; V gene: TRBV6-2/TRBV6-3; CDR3 DNA: TGTGCCAGCAGCCCAGACAGGGGAGGGACCTACAATGAGCAGTTCTTC; CDR3 protein: CASSPDRGGTYNEQFF
D gene: TRBD2; clone size: few; J gene: TRBJ2-3; V gene: TRBV20-1; CDR3 DNA: TGCAGTCCGTTACTAGCGGGAGGGGCAGATACGCAGTATTTT; CDR3 protein: CSPLLAGGADTQYF
D gene: -; clone size: many; J gene: TRBJ2-5; V gene: TRBV12-3/TRBV12-4; CDR3 DNA: TGTGCCAGCAGTTTAGGCAGGGTTCTAGAGACCCAGTACTTC; CDR3 protein: CASSLGRVLETQYF
D gene: -; clone size: many; J gene: TRBJ2-3; V gene: TRBV7-2; CDR3 DNA: TGTGCCAGCAGCTTAGGTTACGGGGGCGGCACAGATACGCAGTATTTT; CDR3 protein: CASSLGYGGGTDTQYF
D gene: TRBD2; clone size: many; J gene: TRBJ2-1; V gene: TRBV20-1; CDR3 DNA: TGCAGTGCTCCACTCGGAGCGGGGGGGCAGGTAAATGAGCAGTTCTTC; CDR3 protein: CSAPLGAGGQVNEQFF
D gene: -; clone size: -; J gene: TRBJ2-3; V gene: TRBV28; CDR3 DNA: TGTGCCAGCAGGACCATAGCGGGCACAGATACGCAGTATTTT; CDR3 protein: CASRTIAGTDTQYF
D gene: -; clone size: -; J gene: TRBJ2-3; V gene: TRBV6-2/TRBV6-3; CDR3 DNA: TGTGCCAGCAGTTACGCGGCTAGCAGAGATACGCAGTATTTT; CDR3 protein: CASSYAASRDTQYF
D gene: TRBD1; clone size: many; J gene: TRBJ1-4; V gene: TRBV7-9; CDR3 DNA: TGTGCCAGCAGCTTAGCAGGGACAGGGGATGAAAAACTGTTTTTT; CDR3 protein: CASSLAGTGDEKLFF
D gene: -; clone size: medium-sized; J gene: TRBJ1-5; V gene: TRBV20-1; CDR3 DNA: TGCAGTGCTAGTGCAGGGACTTCCAATCAGCCCCAGCATTTT; CDR3 protein: CSASAGTSNQPQHF
D gene: TRBD1; clone size: -; J gene: TRBJ2-7; V gene: TRBV28; CDR3 DNA: TGTGCCAGCAGTACCCCGACAGGGGCCGGGTACGAGCAGTACTTC; CDR3 protein: CASSTPTGAGYEQYF